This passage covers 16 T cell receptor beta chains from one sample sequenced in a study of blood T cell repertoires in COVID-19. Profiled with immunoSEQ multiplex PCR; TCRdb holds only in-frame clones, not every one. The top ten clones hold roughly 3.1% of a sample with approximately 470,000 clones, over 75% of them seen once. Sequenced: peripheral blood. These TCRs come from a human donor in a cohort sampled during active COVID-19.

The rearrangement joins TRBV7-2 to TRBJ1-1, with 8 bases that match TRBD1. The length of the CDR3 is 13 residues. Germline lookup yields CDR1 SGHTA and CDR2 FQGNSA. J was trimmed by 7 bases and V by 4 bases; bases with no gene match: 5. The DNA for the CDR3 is TGTGCCAGCAGCTCTCGGGACAGGATTGAAGCTTTCTTT. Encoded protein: CASSSRDRIEAFF.

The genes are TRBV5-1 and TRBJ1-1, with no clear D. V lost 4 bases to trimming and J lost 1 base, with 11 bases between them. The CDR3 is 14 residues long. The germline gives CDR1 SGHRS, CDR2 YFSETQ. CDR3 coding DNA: TGCGCCAGCAGCCCTCCAGAACGGAACACTGAAGCTTTCTTT. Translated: CASSPPERNTEAFF.

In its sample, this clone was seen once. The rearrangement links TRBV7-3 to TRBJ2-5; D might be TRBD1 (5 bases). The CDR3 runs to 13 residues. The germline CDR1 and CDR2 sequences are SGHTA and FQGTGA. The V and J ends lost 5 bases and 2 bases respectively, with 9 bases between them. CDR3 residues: CASSVDSQETQYF. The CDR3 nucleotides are TGTGCCAGCAGCGTTGACAGTCAAGAGACCCAGTACTTC.

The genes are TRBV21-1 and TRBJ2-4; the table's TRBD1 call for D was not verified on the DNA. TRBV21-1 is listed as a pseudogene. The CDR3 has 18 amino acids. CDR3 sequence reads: CASSKRGRQGGSKNIQYF. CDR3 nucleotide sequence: TGTGCCAGCAGCAAAAGGGGGAGACAGGGCGGTTCCAAAAACATTCAGTACTTC.

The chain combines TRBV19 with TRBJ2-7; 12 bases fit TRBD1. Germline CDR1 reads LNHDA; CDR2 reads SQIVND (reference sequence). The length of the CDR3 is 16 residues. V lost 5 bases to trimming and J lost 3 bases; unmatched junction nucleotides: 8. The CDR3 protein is CASSARDRGRVYEQYF. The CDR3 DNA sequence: TGTGCCAGTAGTGCCCGGGACAGGGGGCGCGTCTACGAGCAGTACTTC. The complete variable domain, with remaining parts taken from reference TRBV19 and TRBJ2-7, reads DGGITQSPKYLFRKEGQNVTLSCEQNLNHDAMYWYRQDPGQGLRLIYYSQIVNDFQKGDIAEGYSVSREKKESFPLTVTSAQKNPTAFYLCASSARDRGRVYEQYFGPGTRLTVT.

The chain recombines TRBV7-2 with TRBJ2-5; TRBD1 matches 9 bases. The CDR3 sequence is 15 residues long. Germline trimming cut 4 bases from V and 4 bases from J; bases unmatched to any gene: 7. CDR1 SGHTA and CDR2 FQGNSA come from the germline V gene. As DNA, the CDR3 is TGTGCCAGCAGCTCTGGGACAGGGCGAAGAGAGACCCAGTACTTC. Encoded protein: CASSSGTGRRETQYF.

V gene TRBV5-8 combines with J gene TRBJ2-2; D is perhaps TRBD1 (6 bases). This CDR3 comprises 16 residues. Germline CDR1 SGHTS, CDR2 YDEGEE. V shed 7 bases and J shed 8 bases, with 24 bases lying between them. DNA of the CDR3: TGTGCCAGCCGGACGGCCCGGGACACCTGGGCGGGGGAGCTGTTTTTT. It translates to CASRTARDTWAGELFF.

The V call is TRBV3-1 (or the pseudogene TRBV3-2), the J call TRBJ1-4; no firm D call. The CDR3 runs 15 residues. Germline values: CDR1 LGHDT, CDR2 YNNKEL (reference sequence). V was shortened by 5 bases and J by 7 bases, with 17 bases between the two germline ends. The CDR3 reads CASSAMGAETEKLFF. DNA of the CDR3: TGTGCCAGCAGCGCGATGGGAGCGGAAACTGAAAAACTGTTTTTT.

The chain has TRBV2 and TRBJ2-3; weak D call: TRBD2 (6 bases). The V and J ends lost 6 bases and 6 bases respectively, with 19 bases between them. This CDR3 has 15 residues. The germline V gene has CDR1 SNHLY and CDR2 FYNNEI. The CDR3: CASSGTDWHGDTQYF. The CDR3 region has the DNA TGTGCCAGCAGCGGGACTGATTGGCACGGGGATACGCAGTATTTT.

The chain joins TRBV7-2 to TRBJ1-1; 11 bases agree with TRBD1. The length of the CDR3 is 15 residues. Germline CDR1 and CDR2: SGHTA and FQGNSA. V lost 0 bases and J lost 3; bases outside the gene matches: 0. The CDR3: CASSLAGQGDTEAFF. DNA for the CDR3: TGTGCCAGCAGCTTAGCGGGACAGGGGGACACTGAAGCTTTCTTT.

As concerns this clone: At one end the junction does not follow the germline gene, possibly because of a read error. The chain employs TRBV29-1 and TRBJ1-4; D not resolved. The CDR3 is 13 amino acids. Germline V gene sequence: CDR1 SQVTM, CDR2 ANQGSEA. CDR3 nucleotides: TGCAGCGTTGTTGGCGGAACTTATGAAAAACTGTTTTTT. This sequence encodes CSVVGGTYEKLFF.

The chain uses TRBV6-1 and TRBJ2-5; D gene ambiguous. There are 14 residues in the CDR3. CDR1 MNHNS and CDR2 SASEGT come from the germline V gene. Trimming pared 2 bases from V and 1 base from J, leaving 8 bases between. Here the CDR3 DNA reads TGTGCCAGCAGTGAACTAACAGCCCAAGAGACCCAGTACTTC. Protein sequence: CASSELTAQETQYF.

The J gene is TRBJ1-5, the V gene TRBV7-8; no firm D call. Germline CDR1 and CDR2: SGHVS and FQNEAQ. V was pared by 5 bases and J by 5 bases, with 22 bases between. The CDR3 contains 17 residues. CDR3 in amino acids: CASSPRYMADLYQPQHF. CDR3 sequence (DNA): TGTGCCAGCAGCCCCAGATACATGGCGGATTTATATCAGCCCCAGCATTTT.

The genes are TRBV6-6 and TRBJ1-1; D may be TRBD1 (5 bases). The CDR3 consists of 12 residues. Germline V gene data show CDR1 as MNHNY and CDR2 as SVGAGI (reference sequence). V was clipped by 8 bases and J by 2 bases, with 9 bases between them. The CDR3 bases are TGTGCCAGCTCCAGGGAAAACACTGAAGCTTTCTTT. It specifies CASSRENTEAFF.

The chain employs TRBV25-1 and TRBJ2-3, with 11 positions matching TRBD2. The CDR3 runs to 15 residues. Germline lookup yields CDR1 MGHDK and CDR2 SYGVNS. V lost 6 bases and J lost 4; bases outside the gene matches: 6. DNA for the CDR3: TGTGCCAGCAGCTTAGCGGGAGGGCCCGCAGATACGCAGTATTTT. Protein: CASSLAGGPADTQYF. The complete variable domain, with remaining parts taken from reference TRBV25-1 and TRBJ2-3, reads EADIYQTPRYLVIGTGKKITLECSQTMGHDKMYWYQQDPGMELHLIHYSYGVNSTEKGDLSSESTVSRIRTEHFPLTLESARPSHTSQYLCASSLAGGPADTQYFGPGTRLTVL.

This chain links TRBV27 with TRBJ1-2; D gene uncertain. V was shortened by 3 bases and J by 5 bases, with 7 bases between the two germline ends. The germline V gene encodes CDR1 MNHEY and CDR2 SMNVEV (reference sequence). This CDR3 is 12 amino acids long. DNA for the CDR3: TGTGCCAGCAGTTTCGACGGGTATGGCTACACCTTC. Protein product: CASSFDGYGYTF.